These T cell receptor beta chains were read from a single sample in a study of blood T cell repertoires in COVID-19. Libraries were prepared by immunoSEQ multiplex PCR; TCRdb keeps only in-frame clonotypes and omits some of them. In the table there are 170,000 or so clones, about 83% of which are singletons. The material sequenced was peripheral blood. These receptors all stem from a woman between 18 and 29 years old who had recovered from COVID-19. CDR3s include the opening cysteine and the closing phenylalanine or tryptophan. A D gene is named only where the DNA matches it firmly. Part of the rows lack a size; the others show once, few, many or a class for expanded clones.

D gene: .; J gene: TRBJ1-5; clone size: .; V gene: TRBV27; CDR3 protein: CASSLSTMNQPQHF; CDR3 DNA: TGTGCCAGCAGTTTATCGACAATGAATCAGCCCCAGCATTTT
D gene: .; J gene: TRBJ2-1; clone size: once; V gene: TRBV6-2/TRBV6-3; CDR3 protein: CASSYSGGRGNEQFF; CDR3 DNA: TGTGCCAGCAGTTACTCGGGAGGACGGGGGAATGAGCAGTTCTTC
D gene: .; J gene: TRBJ1-3; clone size: once; V gene: TRBV7-2; CDR3 protein: CASSSQVRLSGNTIYF; CDR3 DNA: TGTGCCAGCAGCTCACAAGTCCGATTATCTGGAAACACCATATATTTT
D gene: .; J gene: TRBJ1-2; clone size: .; V gene: TRBV4-3; CDR3 protein: CASSQDPGQNYGYTF; CDR3 DNA: TGCGCCAGCAGCCAAGACCCAGGGCAGAACTATGGCTACACCTTC
D gene: .; J gene: TRBJ1-2; clone size: .; V gene: TRBV9; CDR3 protein: CASRTAGVSGYTF; CDR3 DNA: TGTGCCAGCAGAACCGCCGGGGTCAGTGGCTACACCTTC
D gene: TRBD1; J gene: TRBJ1-2; clone size: .; V gene: TRBV12-3/TRBV12-4; CDR3 protein: CASSSFDREGYTF; CDR3 DNA: TGTGCCAGCAGCTCATTTGACAGGGAAGGCTACACCTTC
D gene: TRBD2; J gene: TRBJ2-1; clone size: .; V gene: TRBV11-2; CDR3 protein: CASSIRAGYGYNEQFF; CDR3 DNA: TGTGCCAGCAGCATCCGAGCGGGATATGGTTACAATGAGCAGTTCTTC
D gene: .; J gene: TRBJ1-4; clone size: .; V gene: TRBV3-1/TRBV3-2; CDR3 protein: CASSPPSATNEKLFF; CDR3 DNA: TGTGCCAGCAGCCCTCCCTCTGCAACTAATGAAAAACTGTTTTTT
D gene: TRBD2; J gene: TRBJ2-1; clone size: .; V gene: TRBV15; CDR3 protein: CATSRDIRLAGGRNEQFF; CDR3 DNA: TGTGCCACCAGCAGAGATATTCGCTTAGCGGGGGGGCGGAATGAGCAGTTCTTC
D gene: TRBD1; J gene: TRBJ1-6; clone size: .; V gene: TRBV3-1/TRBV3-2; CDR3 protein: CASSQGQGMAPLHF; CDR3 DNA: TGTGCCAGCAGCCAAGGACAGGGGATGGCACCCCTCCACTTT
D gene: .; J gene: TRBJ1-2; clone size: once; V gene: TRBV6-5; CDR3 protein: CASLKGGFYGYTF; CDR3 DNA: TGTGCCAGTTTGAAGGGGGGGTTCTATGGCTACACCTTC
D gene: TRBD2; J gene: TRBJ2-2; clone size: .; V gene: TRBV9; CDR3 protein: CASSGTSGGGTGELFF; CDR3 DNA: TGTGCCAGCAGCGGGACTAGCGGGGGGGGCACCGGGGAGCTGTTTTTT
D gene: .; J gene: TRBJ1-1; clone size: .; V gene: TRBV12-5; CDR3 protein: CASGFQPDTVQNTEAFF; CDR3 DNA: TGTGCTAGTGGTTTTCAGCCCGACACGGTACAGAACACTGAAGCTTTCTTT
D gene: TRBD2; J gene: TRBJ2-5; clone size: .; V gene: TRBV7-2; CDR3 protein: CASSSGTSVRQETQYF; CDR3 DNA: TGTGCCAGCAGCTCCGGGACTAGCGTGCGACAAGAGACCCAGTACTTC
D gene: TRBD2; J gene: TRBJ2-5; clone size: .; V gene: TRBV6-5; CDR3 protein: CASSYVGGWETQYF; CDR3 DNA: TGTGCCAGCAGTTACGTGGGGGGGTGGGAGACCCAGTACTTC
D gene: .; J gene: TRBJ1-2; clone size: .; V gene: TRBV6-5; CDR3 protein: CASSLHLGQNYGYTF; CDR3 DNA: TGTGCCAGCAGTCTACACCTCGGACAGAACTATGGCTACACCTTC
D gene: .; J gene: TRBJ2-3; clone size: .; V gene: TRBV7-9; CDR3 protein: CASSLSSGDYTDTQYF; CDR3 DNA: TGTGCCAGCAGCTTATCGTCGGGAGATTACACAGATACGCAGTATTTT
D gene: TRBD2; J gene: TRBJ2-2; clone size: .; V gene: TRBV9; CDR3 protein: CASSPVGLAGVKTGELFF; CDR3 DNA: TGTGCCAGCAGCCCAGTCGGACTAGCGGGAGTTAAAACCGGGGAGCTGTTTTTT
D gene: TRBD2; J gene: TRBJ2-1; clone size: .; V gene: TRBV9; CDR3 protein: CASSPRTSGTLRSSYNEQFF; CDR3 DNA: TGTGCCAGCAGCCCCCGGACTAGCGGGACATTGAGGAGCTCCTACAATGAGCAGTTCTTC
D gene: TRBD2; J gene: TRBJ2-1; clone size: .; V gene: TRBV2; CDR3 protein: CASRAGGAWLGLAGAGQFF; CDR3 DNA: TGTGCCAGCAGGGCAGGGGGCGCCTGGTTGGGACTAGCGGGGGCCGGCCAGTTCTTC
D gene: .; J gene: TRBJ2-5; clone size: .; V gene: TRBV27; CDR3 protein: CASSTRGGWLETQYF; CDR3 DNA: TGTGCCAGCAGTACTAGGGGAGGTTGGTTGGAGACCCAGTACTTC
D gene: TRBD2; J gene: TRBJ2-2; clone size: .; V gene: TRBV5-4; CDR3 protein: CASSFGRESTGELFF; CDR3 DNA: TGTGCCAGCAGCTTCGGGCGGGAGTCCACCGGGGAGCTGTTTTTT
D gene: TRBD2; J gene: TRBJ2-1; clone size: .; V gene: TRBV14; CDR3 protein: CASSRFIRELAGDNEQFF; CDR3 DNA: TGTGCCAGCAGCCGTTTCATCCGGGAACTAGCGGGAGACAATGAGCAGTTCTTC
D gene: TRBD1; J gene: TRBJ2-1; clone size: many; V gene: TRBV2; CDR3 protein: CASSGDSTWSEQFF; CDR3 DNA: TGTGCCAGCAGTGGGGACAGTACATGGAGTGAGCAGTTCTTC
D gene: TRBD1; J gene: TRBJ1-2; clone size: .; V gene: TRBV4-3; CDR3 protein: CASSQDSITGGEGYTF; CDR3 DNA: TGCGCCAGCAGCCAAGATTCGATCACAGGGGGCGAAGGCTACACCTTC
D gene: TRBD1; J gene: TRBJ1-6; clone size: .; V gene: TRBV30; CDR3 protein: CAWSQGTRYNSPLHF; CDR3 DNA: TGTGCCTGGTCACAGGGGACGAGGTATAATTCACCCCTCCACTTT
D gene: TRBD1; J gene: TRBJ1-1; clone size: .; V gene: TRBV7-8; CDR3 protein: CASSLRQGPRTEAFF; CDR3 DNA: TGTGCCAGCAGCCTACGACAGGGCCCTCGCACTGAAGCTTTCTTT
D gene: .; J gene: TRBJ1-2; clone size: .; V gene: TRBV21-1; CDR3 protein: CASSIGGQGVYGYTF; CDR3 DNA: TGTGCCAGCAGCATAGGAGGACAGGGCGTTTATGGCTACACCTTC
D gene: .; J gene: TRBJ1-5; clone size: .; V gene: TRBV7-9; CDR3 protein: CASSLGVLGGSSNQPQHF; CDR3 DNA: TGTGCCAGCAGCTTAGGGGTCCTAGGGGGATCTAGCAATCAGCCCCAGCATTTT
D gene: TRBD2; J gene: TRBJ2-1; clone size: few; V gene: TRBV5-1; CDR3 protein: CASSYLAGADNEQFF; CDR3 DNA: TGCGCCAGCAGCTATTTAGCGGGAGCTGATAATGAGCAGTTCTTC
D gene: .; J gene: TRBJ2-5; clone size: .; V gene: TRBV6-5; CDR3 protein: CASSYEVPHETQYF; CDR3 DNA: TGTGCCAGCAGTTATGAGGTTCCCCACGAGACCCAGTACTTC
D gene: .; J gene: TRBJ2-1; clone size: once; V gene: TRBV4-3; CDR3 protein: CASSQTPPGADDYNEQFF; CDR3 DNA: TGCGCCAGCAGCCAAACACCTCCTGGTGCGGATGATTACAATGAGCAGTTCTTC
D gene: TRBD2; J gene: TRBJ2-5; clone size: .; V gene: TRBV11-2; CDR3 protein: CASSLGLAGVETQYF; CDR3 DNA: TGTGCCAGCAGCTTAGGACTAGCGGGGGTAGAGACCCAGTACTTC
D gene: .; J gene: TRBJ1-1; clone size: .; V gene: TRBV30; CDR3 protein: CAWSVQVGAFF; CDR3 DNA: TGTGCCTGGAGTGTACAGGTGGGGGCTTTCTTT
D gene: .; J gene: TRBJ1-1; clone size: .; V gene: TRBV7-9; CDR3 protein: CASSHASDGRTEAFF; CDR3 DNA: TGTGCCAGCAGCCACGCCTCTGATGGGAGAACTGAAGCTTTCTTT
D gene: TRBD1; J gene: TRBJ1-4; clone size: .; V gene: TRBV4-2; CDR3 protein: CASSRRDRAQGEKLFF; CDR3 DNA: TGTGCCAGCAGCCGTCGCGACAGGGCACAGGGGGAAAAACTGTTTTTT
D gene: TRBD2; J gene: TRBJ2-1; clone size: .; V gene: TRBV9; CDR3 protein: CASSAGASGRGYNEQFF; CDR3 DNA: TGTGCCAGCAGCGCCGGAGCTAGCGGGAGGGGCTACAATGAGCAGTTCTTC
D gene: TRBD1; J gene: TRBJ2-2; clone size: .; V gene: TRBV19; CDR3 protein: CASSTPWGTANTGELFF; CDR3 DNA: TGTGCCAGTAGTACCCCCTGGGGGACAGCGAACACCGGGGAGCTGTTTTTT
D gene: .; J gene: TRBJ1-3; clone size: few; V gene: TRBV2; CDR3 protein: CASRLISSGNTIYF; CDR3 DNA: TGTGCCAGCAGGCTAATAAGCTCTGGAAACACCATATATTTT
D gene: .; J gene: TRBJ2-3; clone size: .; V gene: TRBV2; CDR3 protein: CASSEGVDTQYF; CDR3 DNA: TGTGCCAGCAGTGAAGGAGTGGATACGCAGTATTTT
D gene: TRBD1; J gene: TRBJ2-2; clone size: .; V gene: TRBV18; CDR3 protein: CASSPSTGRYTGELFF; CDR3 DNA: TGTGCCAGCTCCCCTTCGACAGGGCGATACACCGGGGAGCTGTTTTTT
D gene: .; J gene: TRBJ2-1; clone size: .; V gene: TRBV19; CDR3 protein: CASRDRGNYNEQFF; CDR3 DNA: TGTGCCAGTAGGGATAGGGGAAACTACAATGAGCAGTTCTTC
D gene: .; J gene: TRBJ1-5; clone size: many; V gene: TRBV29-1; CDR3 protein: CSVADSLNQPQHF; CDR3 DNA: TGCAGCGTTGCCGACAGCCTGAATCAGCCCCAGCATTTT
D gene: TRBD2; J gene: TRBJ2-7; clone size: .; V gene: TRBV7-2; CDR3 protein: CASSLGTSGGRQYF; CDR3 DNA: TGTGCCAGCAGCTTGGGGACTAGCGGGGGTAGGCAGTACTTC